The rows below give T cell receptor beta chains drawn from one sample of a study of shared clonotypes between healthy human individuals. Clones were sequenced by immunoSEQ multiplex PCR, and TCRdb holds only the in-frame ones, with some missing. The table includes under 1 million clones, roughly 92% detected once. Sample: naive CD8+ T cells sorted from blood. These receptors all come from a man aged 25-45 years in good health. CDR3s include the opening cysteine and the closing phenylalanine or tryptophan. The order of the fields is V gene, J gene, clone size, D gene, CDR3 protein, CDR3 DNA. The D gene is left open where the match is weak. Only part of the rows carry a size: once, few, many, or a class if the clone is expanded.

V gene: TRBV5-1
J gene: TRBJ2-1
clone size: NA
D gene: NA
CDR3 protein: CASSLEIDEQFF
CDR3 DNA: TGCGCCAGCAGCTTGGAGATAGATGAGCAGTTCTTC

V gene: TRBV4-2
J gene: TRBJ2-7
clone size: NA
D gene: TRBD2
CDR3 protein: CASSQEWTSGSYEQYF
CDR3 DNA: TGTGCCAGCAGCCAAGAATGGACTAGCGGGAGCTACGAGCAGTACTTC

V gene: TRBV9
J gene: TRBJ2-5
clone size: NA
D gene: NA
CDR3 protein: CASSVRGGGSSVETQYF
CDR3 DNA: TGTGCCAGCAGCGTAAGAGGGGGCGGGAGTAGTGTAGAGACCCAGTACTTC

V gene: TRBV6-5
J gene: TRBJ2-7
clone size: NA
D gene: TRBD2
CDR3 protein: CASSPLAGSSYEQYF
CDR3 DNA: TGTGCCAGCAGCCCACTAGCGGGAAGCTCCTACGAGCAGTACTTC

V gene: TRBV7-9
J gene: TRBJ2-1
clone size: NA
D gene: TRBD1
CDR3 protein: CASSLGPTGVNEQFF
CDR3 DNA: TGTGCCAGCAGCTTAGGGCCTACAGGGGTCAATGAGCAGTTCTTC

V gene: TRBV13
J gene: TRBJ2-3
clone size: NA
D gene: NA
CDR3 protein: CASGGAGDTDTQYF
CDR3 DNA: TGTGCCAGCGGGGGGGCAGGAGACACAGATACGCAGTATTTT

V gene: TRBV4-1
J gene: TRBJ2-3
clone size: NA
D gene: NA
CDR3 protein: CASSQGDTQYF
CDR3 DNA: TGCGCCAGCAGCCAAGGGGATACGCAGTATTTT

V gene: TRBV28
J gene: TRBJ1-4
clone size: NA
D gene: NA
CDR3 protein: CASSEPGEKLFF
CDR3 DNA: TGTGCCAGCAGTGAGCCGGGTGAAAAACTGTTTTTT

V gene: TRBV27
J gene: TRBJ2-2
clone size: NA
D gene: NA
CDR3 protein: CASSLGAEWSGELFF
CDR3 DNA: TGTGCCAGCAGTTTGGGAGCCGAATGGTCCGGGGAGCTGTTTTTT

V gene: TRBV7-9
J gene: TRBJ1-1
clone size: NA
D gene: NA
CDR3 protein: CASSWTVNTEAFF
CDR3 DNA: TGTGCCAGCAGTTGGACAGTGAACACTGAAGCTTTCTTT

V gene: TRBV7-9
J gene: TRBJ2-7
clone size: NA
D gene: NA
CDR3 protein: CASSSTPGYEQYF
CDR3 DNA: TGTGCCAGCAGCTCGACACCAGGGTACGAGCAGTACTTC

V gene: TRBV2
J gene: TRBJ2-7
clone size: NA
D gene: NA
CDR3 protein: CAIGQKSRYEQYF
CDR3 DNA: TGTGCCATAGGACAGAAATCTCGCTACGAGCAGTACTTC

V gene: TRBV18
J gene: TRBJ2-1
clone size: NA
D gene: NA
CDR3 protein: CASSPVGGGQYNEQFF
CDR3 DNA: TGTGCCAGCTCCCCAGTGGGGGGGGGACAATACAATGAGCAGTTCTTC

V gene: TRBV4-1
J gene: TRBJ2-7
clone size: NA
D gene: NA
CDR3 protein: CASSQVQGYEQYF
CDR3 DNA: TGCGCCAGCAGCCAAGTTCAGGGTTACGAGCAGTACTTC

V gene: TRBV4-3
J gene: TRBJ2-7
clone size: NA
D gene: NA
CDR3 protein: CASSQENGYEQYF
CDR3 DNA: TGCGCCAGCAGCCAAGAAAACGGGTACGAGCAGTACTTC

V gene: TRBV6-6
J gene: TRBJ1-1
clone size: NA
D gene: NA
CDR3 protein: CASSFDGNTEAFF
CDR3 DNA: TGTGCCAGCAGTTTCGACGGGAACACTGAAGCTTTCTTT

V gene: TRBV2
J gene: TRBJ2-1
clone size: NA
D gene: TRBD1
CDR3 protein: CASSDPSGTGDEQFF
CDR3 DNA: TGTGCCAGCAGTGATCCCTCTGGGACAGGGGATGAGCAGTTCTTC

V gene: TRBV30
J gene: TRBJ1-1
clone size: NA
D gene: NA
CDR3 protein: CAWRSGISGTEAFF
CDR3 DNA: TGTGCCTGGAGGTCGGGAATCTCTGGCACTGAAGCTTTCTTT

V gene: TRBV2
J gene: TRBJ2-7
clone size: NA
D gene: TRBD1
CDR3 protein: CASRQGQGTYEQYF
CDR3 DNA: TGTGCCAGCAGGCAGGGACAGGGAACCTACGAGCAGTACTTC

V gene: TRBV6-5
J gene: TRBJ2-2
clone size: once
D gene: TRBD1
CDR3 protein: CASRWTGGLSGELFF
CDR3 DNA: TGTGCCAGCAGGTGGACAGGGGGCCTTAGCGGGGAGCTGTTTTTT

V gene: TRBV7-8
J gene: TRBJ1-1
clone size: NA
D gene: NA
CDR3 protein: CASSLALQGNTEAFF
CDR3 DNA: TGTGCCAGCAGCTTAGCCCTACAGGGGAACACTGAAGCTTTCTTT

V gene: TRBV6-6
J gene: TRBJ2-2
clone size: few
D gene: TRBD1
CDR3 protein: CASSSTRDRNTGELFF
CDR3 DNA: TGTGCCAGCAGCTCTACCCGGGACAGGAATACCGGGGAGCTGTTTTTT

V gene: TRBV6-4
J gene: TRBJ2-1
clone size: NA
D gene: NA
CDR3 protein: CASPGGHYNEQFF
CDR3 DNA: TGTGCCTCACCCGGAGGGCACTACAATGAGCAGTTCTTC

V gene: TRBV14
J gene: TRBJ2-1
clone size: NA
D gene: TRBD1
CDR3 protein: CASSKLTGAVVNEQFF
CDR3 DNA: TGTGCCAGCAGCAAACTGACAGGGGCGGTGGTGAATGAGCAGTTCTTC